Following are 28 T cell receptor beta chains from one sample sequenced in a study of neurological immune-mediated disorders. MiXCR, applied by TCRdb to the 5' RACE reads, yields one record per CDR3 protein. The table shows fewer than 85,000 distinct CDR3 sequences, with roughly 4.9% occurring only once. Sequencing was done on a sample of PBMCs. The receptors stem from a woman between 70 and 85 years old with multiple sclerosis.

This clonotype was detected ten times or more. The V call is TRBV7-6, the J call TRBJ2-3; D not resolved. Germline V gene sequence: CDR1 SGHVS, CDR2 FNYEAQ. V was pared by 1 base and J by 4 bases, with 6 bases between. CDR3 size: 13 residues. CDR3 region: CASSLGAADTQYF. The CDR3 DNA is TGTGCCAGCAGCTTAGGGGCAGCAGATACGCAGTATTTT.

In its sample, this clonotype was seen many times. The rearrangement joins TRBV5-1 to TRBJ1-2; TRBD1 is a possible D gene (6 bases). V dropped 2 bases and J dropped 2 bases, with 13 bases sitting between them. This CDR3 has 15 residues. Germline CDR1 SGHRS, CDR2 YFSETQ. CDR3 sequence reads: CASSFSVGQNYGYTF. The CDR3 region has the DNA TGCGCCAGCAGCTTCTCCGTCGGACAGAACTATGGCTACACCTTC.

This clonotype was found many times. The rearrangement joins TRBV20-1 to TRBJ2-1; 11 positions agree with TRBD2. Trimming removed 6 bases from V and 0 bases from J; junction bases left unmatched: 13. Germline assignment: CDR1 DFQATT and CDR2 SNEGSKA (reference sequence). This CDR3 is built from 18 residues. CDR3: CSAKLAGVGRSSYNEQFF. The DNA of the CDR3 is TGCAGTGCCAAACTAGCGGGAGTAGGAAGGAGCTCCTACAATGAGCAGTTCTTC.

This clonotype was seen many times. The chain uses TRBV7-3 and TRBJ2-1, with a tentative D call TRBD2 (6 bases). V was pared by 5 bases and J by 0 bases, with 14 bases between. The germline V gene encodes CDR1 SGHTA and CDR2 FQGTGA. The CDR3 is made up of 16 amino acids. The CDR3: CASSPLEGSSYNEQFF. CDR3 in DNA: TGTGCCAGCAGCCCCCTGGAGGGAAGCTCCTACAATGAGCAGTTCTTC.

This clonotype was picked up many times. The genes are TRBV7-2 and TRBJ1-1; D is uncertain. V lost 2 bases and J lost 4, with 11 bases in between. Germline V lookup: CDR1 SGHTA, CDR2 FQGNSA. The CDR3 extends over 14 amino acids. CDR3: CASSLPLWTTEAFF. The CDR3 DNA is TGTGCCAGCAGCTTACCCCTGTGGACCACTGAAGCTTTCTTT.

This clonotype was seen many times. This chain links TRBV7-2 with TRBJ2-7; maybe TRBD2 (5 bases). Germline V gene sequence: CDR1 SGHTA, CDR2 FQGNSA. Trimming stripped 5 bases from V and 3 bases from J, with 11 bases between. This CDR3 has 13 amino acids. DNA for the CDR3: TGTGCCAGCAGCCCCGGAGGCGGCTACGAGCAGTACTTC. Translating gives CASSPGGGYEQYF.

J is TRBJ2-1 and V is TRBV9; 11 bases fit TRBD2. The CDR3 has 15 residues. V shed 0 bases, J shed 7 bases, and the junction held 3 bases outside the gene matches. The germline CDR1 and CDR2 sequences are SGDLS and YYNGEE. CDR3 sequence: CASSVGLAGSNEQFF. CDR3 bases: TGTGCCAGCAGCGTAGGACTAGCGGGATCGAATGAGCAGTTCTTC.

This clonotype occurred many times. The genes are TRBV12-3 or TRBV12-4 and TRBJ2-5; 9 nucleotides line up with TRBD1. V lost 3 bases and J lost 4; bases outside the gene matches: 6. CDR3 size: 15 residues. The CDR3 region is CASSFKRTGAETQYF. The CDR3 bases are TGTGCCAGCAGTTTTAAGAGGACAGGGGCAGAGACCCAGTACTTC.

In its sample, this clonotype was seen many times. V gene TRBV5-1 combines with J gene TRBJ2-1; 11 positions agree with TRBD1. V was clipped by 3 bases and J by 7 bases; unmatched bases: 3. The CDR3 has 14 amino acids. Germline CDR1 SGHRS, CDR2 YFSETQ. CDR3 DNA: TGCGCCAGCAGCTCGGGGACAGGGGGGAATGAGCAGTTCTTC. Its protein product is CASSSGTGGNEQFF.

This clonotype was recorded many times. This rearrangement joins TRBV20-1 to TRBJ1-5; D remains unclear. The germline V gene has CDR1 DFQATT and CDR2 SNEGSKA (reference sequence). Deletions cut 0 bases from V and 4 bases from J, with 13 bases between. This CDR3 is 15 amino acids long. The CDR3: CSARDRRAVNQPQHF. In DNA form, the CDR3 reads TGCAGTGCTAGAGATCGGCGGGCGGTGAATCAGCCCCAGCATTTT.

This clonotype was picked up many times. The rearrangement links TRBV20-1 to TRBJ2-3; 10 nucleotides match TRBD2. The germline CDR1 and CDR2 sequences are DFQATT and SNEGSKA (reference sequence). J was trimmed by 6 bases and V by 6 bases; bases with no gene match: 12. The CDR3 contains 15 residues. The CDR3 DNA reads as TGCAGTGCCCCACCCCCAGCGGGAGGGCCGGATACGCAGTATTTT. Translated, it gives CSAPPPAGGPDTQYF.

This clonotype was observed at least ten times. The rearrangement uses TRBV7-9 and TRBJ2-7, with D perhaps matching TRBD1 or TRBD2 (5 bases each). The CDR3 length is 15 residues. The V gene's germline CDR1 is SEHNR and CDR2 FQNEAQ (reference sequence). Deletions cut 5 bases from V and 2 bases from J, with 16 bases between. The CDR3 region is CASSDLRPGPYEQYF. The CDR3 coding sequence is TGTGCCAGCAGCGATTTGAGGCCGGGACCCTACGAGCAGTACTTC.

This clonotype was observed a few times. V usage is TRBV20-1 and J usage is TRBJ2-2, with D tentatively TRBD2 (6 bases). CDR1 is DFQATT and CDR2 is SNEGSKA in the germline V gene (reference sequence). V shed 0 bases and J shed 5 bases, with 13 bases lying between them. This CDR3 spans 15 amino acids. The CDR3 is CSARDPAGRTGELFF. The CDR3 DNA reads TGCAGTGCTAGAGATCCGGCAGGGAGGACCGGGGAGCTGTTTTTT.

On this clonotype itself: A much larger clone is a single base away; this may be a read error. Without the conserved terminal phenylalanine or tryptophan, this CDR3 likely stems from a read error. CDR3 loop: CASSYSNKGEAFY. The CDR3 DNA reads TGTGCCAGCAGTTACTCGAATAAGGGGGAAGCTTTCTAT. V and J are TRBV6-5 and TRBJ1-1, with D perhaps matching TRBD1 (5 bases). V was shortened by 0 bases and J by 8 bases, with 10 bases between the two germline ends. The CDR3 covers 13 residues. CDR1 and CDR2 (germline): MNHEY, SVGAGI.

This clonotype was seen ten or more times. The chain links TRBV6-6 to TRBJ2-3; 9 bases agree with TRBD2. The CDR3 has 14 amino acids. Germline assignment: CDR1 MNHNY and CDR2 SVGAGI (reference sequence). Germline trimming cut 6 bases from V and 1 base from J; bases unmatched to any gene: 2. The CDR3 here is CASRSSGGTDTQYF. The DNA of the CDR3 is TGTGCCAGCAGATCTAGCGGGGGCACAGATACGCAGTATTTT.

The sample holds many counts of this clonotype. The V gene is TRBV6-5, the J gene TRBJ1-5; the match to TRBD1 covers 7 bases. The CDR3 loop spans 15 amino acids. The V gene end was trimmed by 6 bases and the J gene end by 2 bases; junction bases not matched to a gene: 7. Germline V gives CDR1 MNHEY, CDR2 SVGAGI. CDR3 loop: CASRTTGTGNQPQHF. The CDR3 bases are TGTGCCAGCAGAACCACCGGGACAGGCAATCAGCCCCAGCATTTT.

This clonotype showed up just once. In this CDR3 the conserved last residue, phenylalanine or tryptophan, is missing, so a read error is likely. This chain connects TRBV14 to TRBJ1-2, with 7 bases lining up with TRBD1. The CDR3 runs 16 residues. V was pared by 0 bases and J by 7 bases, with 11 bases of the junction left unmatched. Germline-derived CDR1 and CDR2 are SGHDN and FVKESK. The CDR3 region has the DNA TGTGCCAGCAGCCAAGAACCCCACAGGGGCGAGGCTGGCTACACCAAC. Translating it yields CASSQEPHRGEAGYTN.

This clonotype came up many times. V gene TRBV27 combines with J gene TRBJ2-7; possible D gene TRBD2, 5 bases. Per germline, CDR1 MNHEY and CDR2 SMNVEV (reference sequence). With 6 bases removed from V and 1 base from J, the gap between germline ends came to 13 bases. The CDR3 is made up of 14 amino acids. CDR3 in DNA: TGTGCCAGCAGCCTGACTATACAATCCTACGAGCAGTACTTC. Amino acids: CASSLTIQSYEQYF.

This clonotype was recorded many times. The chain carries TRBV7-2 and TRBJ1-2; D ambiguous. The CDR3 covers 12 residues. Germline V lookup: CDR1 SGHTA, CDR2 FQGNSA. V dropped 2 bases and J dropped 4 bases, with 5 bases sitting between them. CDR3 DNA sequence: TGTGCCAGCAGCTTAAAAGCCTATGGCTACACCTTC. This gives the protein CASSLKAYGYTF. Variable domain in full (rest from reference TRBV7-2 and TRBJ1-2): GAGVSQSPSNKVTEKGKDVELRCDPISGHTALYWYRQSLGQGLEFLIYFQGNSAPDKSGLPSDRFSAERTGGSVSTLTIQRTQQEDSAVYLCASSLKAYGYTFGSGTRLTVV.

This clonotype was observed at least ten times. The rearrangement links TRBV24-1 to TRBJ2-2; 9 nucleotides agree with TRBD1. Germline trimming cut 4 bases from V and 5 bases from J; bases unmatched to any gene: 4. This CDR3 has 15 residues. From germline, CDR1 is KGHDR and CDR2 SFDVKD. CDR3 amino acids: CATSETGGSTGELFF. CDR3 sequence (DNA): TGTGCCACCAGTGAAACAGGGGGCTCTACCGGGGAGCTGTTTTTT.

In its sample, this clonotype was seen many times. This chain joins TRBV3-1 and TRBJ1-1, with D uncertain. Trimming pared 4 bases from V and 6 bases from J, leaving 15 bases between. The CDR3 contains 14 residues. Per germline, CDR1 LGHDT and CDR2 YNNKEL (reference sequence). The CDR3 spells CASSPDRFIAEAFF. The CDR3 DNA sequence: TGTGCCAGCAGCCCCGACCGATTTATCGCTGAAGCTTTCTTT.

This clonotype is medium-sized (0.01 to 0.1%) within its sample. The CDR3 DNA is TGTGCCAGCTCCCTGGCTAGCACCTTGGGGGAGCAGTACTTC. Translation gives CASSLASTLGEQYF. This chain links TRBV2 with TRBJ2-7, with D possibly being TRBD2 (5 bases). Germline values: CDR1 SNHLY, CDR2 FYNNEI. The CDR3 sequence is 14 residues long. V lost 8 bases and J 7 bases, leaving 21 bases between the germline ends.

CDR3 nucleotide sequence: TGTGCCAGCAGCGTGACCTGGGACCGAAACTATGGCTACACCTTC. Encoded protein: CASSVTWDRNYGYTF. The gene calls are TRBV7-2 and TRBJ1-2; D might be TRBD1 (5 bases). CDR1 is SGHTA, CDR2 FQGNSA, per germline. Trimming left V 5 bases short and J 2 bases short, with 15 bases between. The CDR3 length is 15 residues.

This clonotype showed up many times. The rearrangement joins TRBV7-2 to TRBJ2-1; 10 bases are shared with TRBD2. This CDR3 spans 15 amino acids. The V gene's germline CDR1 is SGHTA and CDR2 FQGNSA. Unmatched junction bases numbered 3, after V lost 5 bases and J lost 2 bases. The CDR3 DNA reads TGTGCCAGCAGCACGAGCGGGAGGGCCTACAATGAGCAGTTCTTC. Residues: CASSTSGRAYNEQFF. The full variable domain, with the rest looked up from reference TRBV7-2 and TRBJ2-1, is GAGVSQSPSNKVTEKGKDVELRCDPISGHTALYWYRQSLGQGLEFLIYFQGNSAPDKSGLPSDRFSAERTGGSVSTLTIQRTQQEDSAVYLCASSTSGRAYNEQFFGPGTRLTVL.

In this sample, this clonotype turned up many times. CDR3 in amino acids: CASSLPDPGNEQFF. The CDR3 DNA reads TGCGCCAGCAGCTTACCGGACCCGGGCAATGAGCAGTTCTTC. The rearrangement links TRBV5-1 to TRBJ2-1; D not resolved. Germline lookup yields CDR1 SGHRS and CDR2 YFSETQ. The CDR3 is made up of 14 amino acids. The V end lost 2 bases, the J end lost 6 bases, and 12 bases lay between the germline ends.

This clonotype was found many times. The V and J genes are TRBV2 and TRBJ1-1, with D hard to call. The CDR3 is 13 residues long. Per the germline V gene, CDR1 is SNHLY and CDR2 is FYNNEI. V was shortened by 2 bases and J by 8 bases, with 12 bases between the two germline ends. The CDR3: CASSEPRVGEAFF. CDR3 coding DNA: TGTGCCAGCAGTGAACCCCGGGTGGGCGAAGCTTTCTTT.

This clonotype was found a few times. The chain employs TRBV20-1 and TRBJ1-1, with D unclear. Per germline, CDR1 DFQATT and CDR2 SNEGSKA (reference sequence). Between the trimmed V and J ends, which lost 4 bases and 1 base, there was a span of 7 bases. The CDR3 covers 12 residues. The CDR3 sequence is CSATLQNTEAFF. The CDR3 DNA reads TGCAGTGCTACGCTCCAGAACACTGAAGCTTTCTTT.

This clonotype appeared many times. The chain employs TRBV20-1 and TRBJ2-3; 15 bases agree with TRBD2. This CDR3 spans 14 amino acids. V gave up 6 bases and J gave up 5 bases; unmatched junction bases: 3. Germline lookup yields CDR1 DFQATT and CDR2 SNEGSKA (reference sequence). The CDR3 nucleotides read TGCAGTGCCAGGACTAGCGGGAGGGGAGATACGCAGTATTTT. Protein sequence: CSARTSGRGDTQYF.